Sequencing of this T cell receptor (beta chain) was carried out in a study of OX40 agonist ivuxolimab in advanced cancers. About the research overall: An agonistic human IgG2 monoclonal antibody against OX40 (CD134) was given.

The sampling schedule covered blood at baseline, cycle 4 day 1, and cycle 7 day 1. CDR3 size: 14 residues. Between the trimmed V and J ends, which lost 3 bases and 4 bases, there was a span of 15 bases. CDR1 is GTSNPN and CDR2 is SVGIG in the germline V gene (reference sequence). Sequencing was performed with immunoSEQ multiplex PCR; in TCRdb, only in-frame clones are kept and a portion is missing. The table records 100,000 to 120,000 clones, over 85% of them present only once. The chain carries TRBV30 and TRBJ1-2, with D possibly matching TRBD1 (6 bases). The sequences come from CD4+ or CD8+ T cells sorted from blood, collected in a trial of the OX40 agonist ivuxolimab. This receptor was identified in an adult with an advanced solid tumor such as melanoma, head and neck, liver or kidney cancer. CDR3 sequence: CAWSSGDKSYGYTF. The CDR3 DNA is TGTGCCTGGAGCTCCGGGGACAAGAGCTATGGCTACACCTTC.